The TCR beta chain under discussion was sequenced for a study of T cell responses to AZD1222 COVID-19 vaccine. Study as a whole: Pooling was applied to second doses at about 4 or about 12 weeks. The study's findings and limits: The donor group comprised mostly white British people and more females; the analysis possibly underestimated clonal diversity.

Clones were sequenced by immunoSEQ multiplex PCR, and TCRdb holds only the in-frame ones, with some missing. Of 70,000 or so clones listed, roughly 90% are singletons. This clone was detected only once. The antigen is unknown. The receptor was isolated from an adult in good health. The sequencing used peripheral blood, collected on day 0 of AZD1222 vaccination.

The CDR3 bases are TGTGCCAGCAGTCCCGGCCGTTACGAGCAGTACTTC. Translated, it gives CASSPGRYEQYF. V usage is TRBV12-3 or TRBV12-4 and J usage is TRBJ2-7; D unclear. This CDR3 contains 12 residues. V was trimmed by 5 bases and J by 4 bases, leaving 9 bases between them.